The entry below gives a single TCR beta chain sequence along with its context. A J-beta primer mix and a sample-barcoded 5' primer were used in a second PCR of about 7 to 12 cycles. MiXCR was run by TCRdb on the 5' RACE reads, yielding one entry per CDR3 protein. The table shows about a million distinct CDR3 sequences, with more than 30% occurring only once. This specimen comes from a study of blood T cells in healthy people across ages. V was trimmed by 5 bases and J by 4 bases, leaving 12 bases between them. The germline V gene has CDR1 SGHDT and CDR2 YYEEEE. The CDR3 runs to 13 residues. The specimen sequenced was blood. The chain is built from TRBV5-6 and TRBJ1-2; D may be TRBD1 (6 bases). The TCR originated in a man aged 18 to 29 in good health. The CDR3 DNA sequence: TGTGCCAGCAGTAACGACAGGCCCTATGGCTACACCTTC. Amino acid sequence: CASSNDRPYGYTF.